The T cell receptor (beta chain) under discussion was sequenced for a study of Ad26.COV2.S vaccination and SARS-CoV-2 variants. Study context: Ad26.COV2.S shots went into the muscle once or twice, 56 days apart.

The treatment denotes: some 20 received Ad26.COV2.S at low or high dose, single or two shots; 5 received placebo; per-sample allocation not given. Collection of the samples took place on day 63 after the first injection of vaccine or placebo. General study findings and limits: Vaccine recipients had higher spike-specific TCR breadth than placebo recipients.

The method was immunoSEQ multiplex PCR; TCRdb's version includes in-frame clones alone and lacks a portion of them. The repertoire holds about 390,000 clones, with around nine tenths as singletons. Germline V lookup: CDR1 SGHTA, CDR2 FQGNSA. J gave up 3 bases and V 4 bases, and 2 bases lay outside the gene matches. The length of the CDR3 is 14 residues. In the case of this clone: Its target is unknown.

The clonotype was recovered from a person aged 18-65 years who received the Ad26.COV2.S COVID-19 vaccine or a placebo. This chain uses TRBV7-2 with TRBJ1-2; 10 bases match TRBD1. The material sequenced was peripheral blood, taken in a trial of Ad26.COV2.S vaccine versus placebo. CDR3 amino acids: CASSSGQGDYGYTF. The CDR3 DNA reads as TGTGCCAGCAGCTCCGGACAGGGGGACTATGGCTACACCTTC.